This is a list of T cell receptor beta chains from one sample in a study of T cell responses to AZD1222 COVID-19 vaccine. The protocol was immunoSEQ multiplex PCR, while the TCRdb copy is restricted to in-frame clones and leaves out a portion. Here the sample spans under 200,000 clones, approximately 95% being singletons. This specimen was peripheral blood, taken on day 0 of AZD1222 vaccination. The receptors stem from an adult in good health. The CDR3 runs from the conserved cysteine through the conserved F or W. D genes are given only for firm matches. A clone size is listed for some rows: how often the clone was seen (once, few, many), or a class if it is expanded.

TRBJ2-1	NA	NA	TRBV16	CASSRKRSNYNEQFF	TGTGCCAGCAGCCGAAAAAGGTCCAACTACAATGAGCAGTTCTTC
TRBJ2-6	NA	NA	TRBV16	CASSPGIASGANVLTF	TGTGCCAGCAGCCCTGGGATTGCCTCTGGGGCCAACGTCCTGACTTTC
TRBJ2-1	NA	TRBD1	TRBV19	CASSIGTAVPLDEQFF	TGTGCCAGTAGTATTGGGACAGCAGTCCCCCTTGATGAGCAGTTCTTC
TRBJ1-3	NA	NA	TRBV5-1	CASSLAWGSGNTIYF	TGCGCCAGCAGCTTGGCCTGGGGGTCTGGAAACACCATATATTTT
TRBJ2-2	NA	NA	TRBV30	CAPLGGDTGELFF	TGTGCCCCCCTGGGAGGAGACACCGGGGAGCTGTTTTTT
TRBJ1-3	NA	NA	TRBV3-1/TRBV3-2	CASSQGPGLGGNTIYF	TGTGCCAGCAGCCAGGGGCCGGGTCTTGGTGGAAACACCATATATTTT
TRBJ2-3	NA	TRBD1	TRBV18	CASSPRTGLATDTQYF	TGTGCCAGCTCACCAAGGACAGGGCTTGCCACAGATACGCAGTATTTT
TRBJ2-1	NA	NA	TRBV30	CAWSARAGPSYNEQFF	TGTGCCTGGAGTGCCAGGGCGGGACCCTCCTACAATGAGCAGTTCTTC
TRBJ1-5	NA	NA	TRBV5-3	CARRPDSNQPQHF	TGTGCCCGGCGGCCAGATAGCAATCAGCCCCAGCATTTT
TRBJ1-4	NA	NA	TRBV2	CASSDYLKLFF	TGTGCCAGCAGTGATTATCTAAAACTGTTTTTT
TRBJ1-2	once	NA	TRBV9	CASSLRDGHYGYTF	TGTGCCAGCAGCCTCCGGGACGGGCACTATGGCTACACCTTC
TRBJ2-1	NA	NA	TRBV6-6	CASRETYNEQFF	TGTGCCAGCAGGGAGACCTACAATGAGCAGTTCTTC
TRBJ2-1	NA	TRBD2	TRBV7-2	CASSSLVGVLAGGDEQFF	TGTGCCAGCAGCTCCCTCGTTGGTGTACTAGCGGGGGGGGATGAGCAGTTCTTC
TRBJ1-1	NA	TRBD1	TRBV2	CASSPGQGNTEAFF	TGTGCCAGCAGTCCCGGACAGGGGAACACTGAAGCTTTCTTT
TRBJ1-2	NA	TRBD1	TRBV2	CASRGGQPIYGYTF	TGTGCCAGCAGGGGGGGACAGCCGATCTATGGCTACACCTTC
TRBJ2-7	NA	NA	TRBV5-4	CASSFGHASYEQYF	TGTGCCAGCAGCTTCGGACACGCCTCCTACGAGCAGTACTTC
TRBJ1-5	NA	NA	TRBV6-5	CASSYQARGQPQHF	TGTGCCAGCAGTTATCAGGCCCGGGGGCAGCCCCAGCATTTT
TRBJ1-1	NA	NA	TRBV23-1	CASSPPRQAFF	TGCGCCAGCAGTCCGCCCCGCCAAGCTTTCTTT
TRBJ2-7	NA	NA	TRBV5-4	CASSPRLGLAYEQYF	TGTGCCAGCAGCCCCCGGCTGGGGCTCGCCTACGAGCAGTACTTC
TRBJ2-1	NA	TRBD2	TRBV10-3	CAISEGLAGGDNEQFF	TGTGCCATCAGTGAGGGACTAGCGGGAGGGGACAATGAGCAGTTCTTC
TRBJ2-2	NA	TRBD1	TRBV6-5	CASSFGTGNTGELFF	TGTGCCAGCAGTTTCGGGACAGGGAACACCGGGGAGCTGTTTTTT
TRBJ2-1	NA	TRBD2	TRBV30	CAWSVLAGAIEQFF	TGTGCCTGGAGTGTACTAGCGGGAGCGATTGAGCAGTTCTTC
TRBJ2-1	NA	NA	TRBV9	CASSVVSGRVNNEQFF	TGTGCCAGCAGCGTAGTAAGCGGGCGGGTCAACAATGAGCAGTTCTTC
TRBJ1-3	NA	NA	TRBV3-1/TRBV3-2	CASSQLGDTIYF	TGTGCCAGCAGCCAATTGGGGGACACCATATATTTT
TRBJ2-1	NA	TRBD2	TRBV3-1/TRBV3-2	CASSQDKASGYNEQFF	TGTGCCAGCAGCCAAGACAAGGCTAGCGGCTACAATGAGCAGTTCTTC
TRBJ2-7	NA	NA	TRBV14	CASSPGGDYEQYF	TGTGCCAGCAGCCCAGGGGGGGACTACGAGCAGTACTTC
TRBJ1-6	NA	NA	TRBV6-1	CASSERRGMNNSPLHF	TGTGCCAGCAGTGAACGGAGAGGGATGAATAATTCACCCCTCCACTTT
TRBJ1-3	NA	TRBD1	TRBV5-1	CASSQDRGVLSTLSGNTIYF	TGCGCCAGCAGCCAAGACAGGGGCGTCCTATCGACCCTCTCTGGAAACACCATATATTTT
TRBJ1-1	NA	TRBD1	TRBV6-6	CASSYGTGHTEAFF	TGTGCCAGCAGTTATGGGACAGGGCACACTGAAGCTTTCTTT
TRBJ1-3	NA	NA	TRBV6-5	CASSLPVYGNTIYF	TGTGCCAGCAGCCTACCGGTATACGGAAACACCATATATTTT
TRBJ1-1	NA	NA	TRBV14	CASSRDRLNTEAFF	TGTGCCAGCAGCCGTGACAGATTGAACACTGAAGCTTTCTTT
TRBJ2-7	NA	TRBD1	TRBV18	CASLRTGSTYEQYF	TGTGCCAGCTTACGGACAGGCTCAACCTACGAGCAGTACTTC
TRBJ1-2	NA	NA	TRBV6-5	CASSYREGYTF	TGTGCCAGCAGTTACAGGGAAGGCTACACCTTC
TRBJ1-3	NA	NA	TRBV5-1	CASSPQASGNTIYF	TGCGCCAGCAGCCCCCAGGCCTCTGGAAACACCATATATTTT
TRBJ2-2	NA	TRBD2	TRBV2	CASKKREDTGELFF	TGTGCCAGCAAGAAGCGGGAGGACACCGGGGAGCTGTTTTTT
TRBJ1-5	NA	NA	TRBV28	CASSLVQGRRQPQHF	TGTGCCAGCAGTTTGGTACAGGGTAGGAGGCAGCCCCAGCATTTT
TRBJ2-1	NA	TRBD2	TRBV4-1	CASSGTSGGRDNEQFF	TGCGCCAGCAGCGGCACTAGCGGGGGGCGGGACAATGAGCAGTTCTTC
TRBJ1-2	NA	TRBD1	TRBV5-1	CASSNTGVVGYTF	TGCGCCAGCAGTAATACAGGGGTAGTTGGCTACACCTTC
TRBJ1-5	once	NA	TRBV18	CASSGDGQPQHF	TGTGCCAGCTCAGGGGATGGGCAGCCCCAGCATTTT
TRBJ2-1	once	NA	TRBV27	CASSLQGGEQFF	TGTGCCAGCAGTTTACAAGGGGGTGAGCAGTTCTTC
TRBJ1-1	NA	NA	TRBV18	CASSPRVKGPNTEAFF	TGTGCCAGCTCACCACGGGTTAAGGGCCCGAACACTGAAGCTTTCTTT
TRBJ2-1	NA	NA	TRBV29-1	CSILGNEQFF	TGCAGCATACTCGGGAATGAGCAGTTCTTC
TRBJ1-1	NA	TRBD1	TRBV27	CASSLGQGRTEAFF	TGTGCCAGCAGTTTAGGACAGGGTCGAACTGAAGCTTTCTTT
TRBJ1-2	NA	NA	TRBV6-5	CASYDRINYGYTF	TGTGCCAGCTATGACAGAATTAACTATGGCTACACCTTC
TRBJ1-5	NA	NA	TRBV10-3	CAISEAPERQPQHF	TGTGCCATCAGTGAGGCCCCCGAGCGACAGCCCCAGCATTTT
TRBJ1-5	NA	NA	TRBV11-2	CASRRGGNSNQPQHF	TGTGCCAGCCGTCGGGGGGGTAATAGCAATCAGCCCCAGCATTTT
TRBJ2-7	NA	NA	TRBV10-3	CAISESWSGYEQYF	TGTGCCATCAGTGAGTCGTGGTCAGGCTACGAGCAGTACTTC
TRBJ1-2	NA	NA	TRBV6-1	CASSVIGSDGYTF	TGTGCCAGCAGTGTAATTGGGTCCGATGGCTACACCTTC
TRBJ2-5	NA	NA	TRBV11-2	CASSREGPRPKETQYF	TGTGCCAGCAGCCGCGAGGGTCCACGCCCTAAAGAGACCCAGTACTTC
TRBJ1-2	NA	NA	TRBV11-2	CASSLEDGNYGYTF	TGTGCCAGCAGCTTAGAGGACGGAAACTATGGCTACACCTTC
TRBJ2-5	NA	TRBD2	TRBV7-9	CASSWLAEETQYF	TGTGCCAGCAGCTGGCTAGCGGAAGAGACCCAGTACTTC
TRBJ2-1	NA	NA	TRBV5-4	CASSLTAAEQFF	TGTGCCAGCAGCCTGACCGCCGCGGAGCAGTTCTTC
TRBJ1-3	NA	TRBD1	TRBV6-1	CASSELRTGFGSGNTIYF	TGTGCCAGCAGTGAACTAAGGACAGGGTTTGGTTCTGGAAACACCATATATTTT
TRBJ1-5	NA	NA	TRBV2	CASSLQFHNQPQHF	TGTGCCAGCAGTCTACAGTTTCACAATCAGCCCCAGCATTTT
TRBJ1-1	NA	NA	TRBV5-1	CASSLGHRDEAKAFF	TGCGCCAGCAGCTTGGGTCACAGGGACGAGGCTAAAGCTTTCTTT
TRBJ1-1	NA	NA	TRBV7-9	CASSLLRGNTEAFF	TGTGCCAGCAGCTTACTAAGGGGAAACACTGAAGCTTTCTTT
TRBJ1-5	NA	NA	TRBV29-1	CSVRGPNNQPQHF	TGCAGCGTTCGAGGGCCGAATAATCAGCCCCAGCATTTT
TRBJ1-1	few	NA	TRBV6-6	CATISNAEAFF	TGTGCCACCATAAGTAACGCTGAAGCTTTCTTT
TRBJ1-5	few	NA	TRBV3-1/TRBV3-2	CASSQEEDQPQHF	TGTGCCAGCAGCCAAGAGGAAGATCAGCCCCAGCATTTT
TRBJ1-1	NA	NA	TRBV7-9	CASIGPLMNTEAFF	TGTGCCAGCATAGGACCCCTCATGAACACTGAAGCTTTCTTT